A selection of T cell receptor beta chains follows, all from one sample in a study of OX40 agonist ivuxolimab in advanced cancers. Libraries were prepared by immunoSEQ multiplex PCR; TCRdb keeps only in-frame clonotypes and omits some of them. The sample comprises more than 15,000 clones, less than 90% of which are singletons, and approximately 24% rests with the top ten. The material was CD4+ or CD8+ T cells sorted from blood, obtained in a trial of the OX40 agonist ivuxolimab. Receptors originate from an adult with an advanced solid tumor such as melanoma, head and neck, liver or kidney cancer. Both conserved end residues are part of each CDR3. The order of the fields is J gene, D gene, clone size, V gene, CDR3 DNA, CDR3 protein. D genes are given only for firm matches. Part of the rows lack a size; the others show once, few, many or a class for expanded clones.

>TRBJ1-2|-|-|TRBV2
TGTGGGGCGGGAGGGGTCTATGGCTACACCTTC
CGAGGVYGYTF
>TRBJ1-2|TRBD1|-|TRBV19
TGTGCCAGTAGTTCACCGGGACAGGGCTACTATGGCTACACCTTC
CASSSPGQGYYGYTF
>TRBJ1-5|-|-|TRBV29-1
TGCAGCGTTGAAGTTTTATGGCGAATCGACTTTATAGTTTGGCGCAATCAGCCCCAGCATTTT
CSVEVLWRIDFIVWRNQPQHF
>TRBJ2-7|-|-|TRBV7-6
TGTGCCAGCAGCTTACCCGAGAAACCCTACGAGCAGTACTTC
CASSLPEKPYEQYF
>TRBJ2-5|-|-|TRBV27
TGTGCCAGCAGTTTATCGTGGCACCCGGAGGTGGGGGAGACCCAGTACTTC
CASSLSWHPEVGETQYF
>TRBJ1-1|-|-|TRBV6-1
TGTGCCAGCGTCCTTGGACCTTTCGGAGGGCTTGAAGCTTTCTTT
CASVLGPFGGLEAFF
>TRBJ2-5|-|-|TRBV21-1
TGTGCCAGCAGCACCCGACCTAACTTC
CASSTRPNF
>TRBJ2-3|-|-|TRBV28
TGTGCCAGCCTGACGTGGGGGTCATCCTATACGCAGTATTTT
CASLTWGSSYTQYF
>TRBJ2-5|TRBD2|large|TRBV6-4
TGTGCCAGCAGCCCGGGACTAGCGGGGGGTACCGAGACCCAGTACTTC
CASSPGLAGGTETQYF
>TRBJ2-7|-|once|TRBV9
TGTGCCAGCAGCTCAAGTTACGAGCAGTACTTC
CASSSSYEQYF
>TRBJ2-7|TRBD2|-|TRBV29-1
TGCAGCGTGCCACTAGCGGGGGGGCTCTACGAGCAGTACTTC
CSVPLAGGLYEQYF
>TRBJ2-7|TRBD1|-|TRBV27
TGTGCCAGCAGTCCGGGACAGACTTTGGGCGAGCAGTACTTC
CASSPGQTLGEQYF
>TRBJ2-5|TRBD1|-|TRBV27
TGTGCCAGCAGTGAACTGGGACAGTCCGGTGAGACCCAGTACTTC
CASSELGQSGETQYF
>TRBJ2-2|-|once|TRBV9
TGTGCCAGCAGCGCCGGGACTCTTAACACCGGGGAGCTGTTTTTT
CASSAGTLNTGELFF
>TRBJ2-1|-|-|TRBV5-6
TGTGCCAGCAGCTTGGACGGGGCCTACTACAATGAGCAGTTCTTC
CASSLDGAYYNEQFF
>TRBJ1-4|TRBD1|-|TRBV9
TGTGCCAGCAGCGTAGCCGGGACAGCAAATGAAAAACTGTTTTTT
CASSVAGTANEKLFF
>TRBJ2-2|TRBD2|-|TRBV2
TGTGCCAGCAGTGATATAGCGGGGGAGGACACCGGGGAGCTGTTTTTT
CASSDIAGEDTGELFF
>TRBJ2-3|-|-|TRBV29-1
TGCAGCGTTCCGTCTCCCTTAGCGACAGATACGCAGTATTTT
CSVPSPLATDTQYF
>TRBJ1-5|-|-|TRBV27
TGTGCCAGCAGTTTTGGAGGGATTAGCAATCAGCCCCAGCATTTT
CASSFGGISNQPQHF
>TRBJ2-3|-|-|TRBV6-5
TGTGCCAGCAGTTACTCGACTAGGAATACGCAGTATTTT
CASSYSTRNTQYF
>TRBJ2-7|-|-|TRBV11-2
TGTGCCAGCAGCTCTAACTACGAGCAGTACTTC
CASSSNYEQYF
>TRBJ1-1|-|-|TRBV2
TGTGCTACAGCAACGGGAGGGGTAGGGGGGGTTCCTGAAGCTTTCTTT
CATATGGVGGVPEAFF
>TRBJ2-1|-|-|TRBV6-5
TGTGCCAGCAGTTCACAGGGCTATGACTACAATGAGCAGTTCTTC
CASSSQGYDYNEQFF
>TRBJ2-1|-|-|TRBV6-5
TGTGCCAGCCTGGACGGGTCATACAATGAGCAGTTCTTC
CASLDGSYNEQFF
>TRBJ2-7|-|once|TRBV7-9
TGTGCCAGCAGCCCCCGGGACACCGCCTACGAGCAGTACTTC
CASSPRDTAYEQYF
>TRBJ2-7|-|-|TRBV4-2
TGTGCCAGCAGCCAAGATTTTTCCGGCAGCTCCTACGAGCAGTACTTC
CASSQDFSGSSYEQYF
>TRBJ2-1|TRBD2|-|TRBV27
TGTGCCAGCAGTGACTCCAGCGGGGGTTACAATGAGCAGTTCTTC
CASSDSSGGYNEQFF
>TRBJ2-3|TRBD1|once|TRBV9
TGTGCCAGCAGCGTCTCCCGGGACAGGGTTGTGACAGATACGCAGTATTTT
CASSVSRDRVVTDTQYF